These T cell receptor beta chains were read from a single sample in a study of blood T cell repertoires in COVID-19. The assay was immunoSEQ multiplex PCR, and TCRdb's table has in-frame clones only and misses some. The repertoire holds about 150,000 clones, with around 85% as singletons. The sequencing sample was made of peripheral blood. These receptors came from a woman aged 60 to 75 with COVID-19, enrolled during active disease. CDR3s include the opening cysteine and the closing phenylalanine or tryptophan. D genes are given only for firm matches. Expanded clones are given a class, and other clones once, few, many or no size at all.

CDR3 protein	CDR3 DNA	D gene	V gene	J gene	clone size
CASSTPRTGFTATNEKLFF	TGTGCCAGCAGCACCCCACGGACAGGCTTCACTGCAACTAATGAAAAACTGTTTTTT	TRBD1	TRBV11-2	TRBJ1-4	-
CSVATGGRYGYTF	TGCAGCGTTGCCACGGGGGGTCGGTATGGCTACACCTTC	-	TRBV29-1	TRBJ1-2	-
CASSLQDKGGAFF	TGTGCCAGCAGCTTACAGGACAAAGGGGGAGCTTTCTTT	-	TRBV7-3	TRBJ1-1	few
CAISDDRMNTEAFF	TGTGCCATCAGTGACGACAGAATGAACACTGAAGCTTTCTTT	-	TRBV10-3	TRBJ1-1	-
CASKATGYNEQFF	TGTGCCAGCAAGGCGACAGGTTACAATGAGCAGTTCTTC	-	TRBV6-5	TRBJ2-1	once
CASSFDRVDYGYTF	TGCGCCAGCAGCTTCGACAGGGTAGACTATGGCTACACCTTC	TRBD1	TRBV5-1	TRBJ1-2	-
CASTRGTYEQYF	TGTGCCAGCACTAGAGGGACCTACGAGCAGTACTTC	-	TRBV28	TRBJ2-7	-
CASRPGEGGPSTQYF	TGTGCCAGCAGGCCAGGGGAGGGGGGGCCGAGCACGCAGTATTTT	-	TRBV7-6	TRBJ2-3	-
CASSPEEGTGYNEQFF	TGCGCCAGCAGCCCCGAAGAGGGGACAGGCTACAATGAGCAGTTCTTC	TRBD1	TRBV4-1	TRBJ2-1	-
CATSIGRGWNTEAFF	TGTGCCACCAGCATCGGAAGGGGTTGGAACACTGAAGCTTTCTTT	-	TRBV15	TRBJ1-1	once
CASSTGTGLGEQYF	TGCGCCAGCAGCACCGGGACAGGGCTTGGCGAGCAGTACTTC	TRBD1	TRBV5-1	TRBJ2-7	-
CASSYQGASYNSPLHF	TGTGCCAGCAGCTACCAGGGGGCCTCCTATAATTCACCCCTCCACTTT	TRBD1	TRBV5-4	TRBJ1-6	-
CAINQGTSDEQFF	TGTGCCATCAACCAAGGGACTAGCGATGAGCAGTTCTTC	TRBD2	TRBV10-3	TRBJ2-1	once
CASSLWTVNTEAFF	TGTGCCAGCAGCTTATGGACAGTGAACACTGAAGCTTTCTTT	-	TRBV7-2	TRBJ1-1	-
CASSLESIEGDTQYF	TGTGCCAGCAGCTTAGAAAGTATCGAGGGAGATACGCAGTATTTT	-	TRBV7-6	TRBJ2-3	-
CASGLVAGGIDQPQHF	TGTGCTAGTGGTTTGGTCGCGGGGGGTATCGATCAGCCCCAGCATTTT	-	TRBV12-5	TRBJ1-5	-
CASTTEFYQETQYF	TGTGCCAGCACGACAGAGTTCTACCAAGAGACCCAGTACTTC	-	TRBV6-5	TRBJ2-5	-
CASNRDPSYEQYF	TGTGCCAGCAACAGGGACCCATCCTACGAGCAGTACTTC	-	TRBV28	TRBJ2-7	-
CASPNRGQGADRLYEQYF	TGTGCCAGTCCGAACAGGGGACAGGGGGCGGATAGGCTTTACGAGCAGTACTTC	TRBD1	TRBV27	TRBJ2-7	-
CATSRDDGLAVQETQYF	TGTGCCACCAGCAGAGATGATGGACTAGCGGTTCAAGAGACCCAGTACTTC	TRBD2	TRBV15	TRBJ2-5	-
CATSGTGSYNSPLHF	TGTGCCACCAGCGGGACAGGGTCATATAATTCACCCCTCCACTTT	TRBD1	TRBV15	TRBJ1-6	-
CSVVERDTQYF	TGCAGCGTTGTCGAACGGGATACGCAGTATTTT	-	TRBV29-1	TRBJ2-3	-
CASSLNVSPGAGELFF	TGTGCCAGCAGCTTAAATGTCTCTCCGGGGGCCGGGGAGCTGTTTTTT	-	TRBV7-3	TRBJ2-2	-
CSVDRTSLGEQYF	TGCAGCGTTGACAGGACTAGTTTGGGCGAGCAGTACTTC	TRBD2	TRBV29-1	TRBJ2-7	-
CASTLAGLTEAFF	TGTGCCAGCACCCTGGCAGGGCTCACTGAAGCTTTCTTT	-	TRBV6-5	TRBJ1-1	-
CSASDRENTEAFF	TGCAGCGCCTCGGACAGGGAGAACACTGAAGCTTTCTTT	TRBD1	TRBV29-1	TRBJ1-1	-
CASSPRGFNSPLHF	TGTGCCAGCAGCCCCCGGGGGTTTAATTCACCCCTCCACTTT	-	TRBV5-4	TRBJ1-6	once
CASSSSTGGETQYF	TGTGCCAGCAGCTCCTCGACAGGCGGGGAGACCCAGTACTTC	-	TRBV13	TRBJ2-5	-
CASSREGVSNQPQHF	TGTGCCAGCAGCCGAGAGGGGGTTAGCAATCAGCCCCAGCATTTT	-	TRBV7-8	TRBJ1-5	few